This T cell receptor beta chain was sequenced in a study of T cells after yellow fever vaccination. TCRdb re-called the 5' RACE reads through MiXCR, storing one row per CDR3 protein. The table shows about 320,000 distinct CDR3 sequences, with about 10% occurring only once. This CDR3 contains 12 residues. Germline V gives CDR1 SGHTA, CDR2 FQGNSA. Trimming shortened V by 1 base and J by 9 bases, and 7 bases separated the two germline ends. This clonotype was seen ten or more times. What it recognizes is unknown. Points from the study as a whole: Abundant clonotypes (contaminants from the bulk population) could be present in FACS-sorted repertoires. The study found a weaker secondary response that peaked faster, day 5 versus 15.

The rearrangement uses TRBV7-2 and TRBJ2-1, with D unclear. This receptor was obtained from a man aged 18-30 years who received the YFV17D yellow fever vaccine. The sample consisted of CD4+ T cells sorted from PBMCs, taken 45 days after the yellow fever booster vaccination. The CDR3: CASSLGFGEQFF. The DNA of the CDR3 is TGTGCCAGCAGCTTAGGTTTTGGTGAGCAGTTCTTC.